These 28 T cell receptor beta chains were sequenced from one sample in a study of T cell responses to AZD1222 COVID-19 vaccine. Sequencing used immunoSEQ multiplex PCR; TCRdb keeps in-frame clones, though not all of them. Here the sample spans under 130,000 clones, 90% being singletons. The sequenced sample was peripheral blood, obtained on day 0 of AZD1222 vaccination. The receptors here all came from an adult in good health.

The V gene is TRBV7-9, the J gene TRBJ2-5; D perhaps matches TRBD2 (6 bases). The CDR3 has 14 amino acids. V was pared by 1 base and J by 5 bases, with 11 bases between. From germline, CDR1 is SEHNR and CDR2 FQNEAQ (reference sequence). CDR3 nucleotides: TGTGCCAGCAGCTTAGTGCCGGGAGAGGAGACCCAGTACTTC. Its translation is CASSLVPGEETQYF.

The chain recombines TRBV18 with TRBJ1-4, with D hard to call. Germline V gives CDR1 KGHSH, CDR2 LQKENI. CDR3 size: 15 residues. The ends were cut back, 3 bases at V and 0 bases at J, with 8 bases in the middle. The CDR3 protein is CASSPRTTTNEKLFF. CDR3 sequence (DNA): TGTGCCAGCTCACCGAGGACGACAACTAATGAAAAACTGTTTTTT.

V and J are TRBV7-9 and TRBJ2-5, with D unresolved. Between the trimmed V and J ends, which lost 3 bases and 5 bases, there was a span of 10 bases. CDR3 size: 13 residues. Looked up from germline, CDR1 is SEHNR and CDR2 is FQNEAQ (reference sequence). The chain's CDR3 is CASSFSQGETQYF. For the CDR3, the DNA is TGTGCCAGCAGCTTTTCTCAAGGGGAGACCCAGTACTTC.

V is TRBV11-2 and J is TRBJ2-3; possibly TRBD2 for D (5 bases). V was cut by 5 bases and J by 4 bases, with 13 bases left in between. The CDR3 spans 14 residues. Germline V gives CDR1 SGHAT, CDR2 FQNNGV. This CDR3 reads CASSPSPPPDTQYF. Written as DNA, the CDR3 is TGTGCCAGCAGCCCTAGCCCTCCCCCAGATACGCAGTATTTT.

The chain recombines TRBV11-2 with TRBJ2-7; 7 bases fit TRBD2. This CDR3 has 15 residues. The germline CDR1 and CDR2 sequences are SGHAT and FQNNGV. V lost 5 bases and J lost 3; bases outside the gene matches: 10. The CDR3 DNA follows: TGTGCCAGCAGCCGGGGGGATTCGGCGCTCTACGAGCAGTACTTC. It is translated as CASSRGDSALYEQYF.

J is TRBJ2-2 and V is TRBV11-2; unclear D gene. V dropped 10 bases and J dropped 4 bases, with 13 bases sitting between them. The germline V gene encodes CDR1 SGHAT and CDR2 FQNNGV. This CDR3 contains 13 residues. In DNA form, the CDR3 reads TGTGCCAACAAACTATCGAGCACCGGGGAGCTGTTTTTT. Protein: CANKLSSTGELFF. Drawing the rest from reference TRBV11-2 and TRBJ2-2, the complete variable domain is EAGVAQSPRYKIIEKRQSVAFWCNPISGHATLYWYQQILGQGPKLLIQFQNNGVVDDSQLPKDRFSAERLKGVDSTLKIQPAKLEDSAVYLCANKLSSTGELFFGEGSRLTVL.

This clone was seen a few times. The CDR3 coding sequence is TGTGCCAGCAGTTACCGTGGGAGAGGTGGCTACACCTTC. Its protein product is CASSYRGRGGYTF. The chain employs TRBV6-5 and TRBJ1-2; D remains unclear. The CDR3 covers 13 residues. With 2 bases removed from V and 7 bases from J, the gap between germline ends came to 11 bases. Germline lookup yields CDR1 MNHEY and CDR2 SVGAGI.

The chain links TRBV7-8 to TRBJ1-5; 8 bases fit TRBD1. With V trimmed by 1 base and J by 7 bases, 9 bases remained unmatched. The germline gives CDR1 SGHVS, CDR2 FQNEAQ. This CDR3 comprises 16 residues. CDR3 sequence reads: CASSLGRQGNLQPQHF. The CDR3 bases are TGTGCCAGCAGCTTAGGAAGACAGGGGAACTTACAGCCCCAGCATTTT.

This chain links TRBV28 with TRBJ1-1, with D possibly TRBD1 on 5 matching bases. The CDR3 runs to 13 residues. The germline gives CDR1 MDHEN, CDR2 SYDVKM. Trimming took off 5 bases at V and 2 bases at J, with 9 bases between the two ends. CDR3 loop: CASSQDSNTEAFF. In DNA form, the CDR3 reads TGTGCCAGCAGTCAAGACAGTAACACTGAAGCTTTCTTT.

The chain is built from TRBV4-1 and TRBJ1-2, with TRBD1 matching over 11 bases. J lost 4 bases, V lost 2 bases, and 6 bases had no gene match. Germline V CDR1 and CDR2: MGHRA, YSYEKL. This CDR3 spans 16 amino acids. CDR3 sequence: CASSQPGQGAIYGYTF. In DNA form, the CDR3 reads TGCGCCAGCAGCCAACCCGGACAGGGGGCCATCTATGGCTACACCTTC.

V usage is TRBV6-5 and J usage is TRBJ1-1, with D perhaps matching TRBD1 (5 bases). This CDR3 is 12 amino acids long. Trimming removed 9 bases at V and 1 base at J, with 9 bases between. Per the germline V gene, CDR1 is MNHEY and CDR2 is SVGAGI. CDR3 protein: CASRGGNTEAFF. The CDR3 DNA sequence: TGTGCCAGTAGGGGAGGGAACACTGAAGCTTTCTTT.

The chain carries TRBV27 and TRBJ2-1; 11 bases fit TRBD2. Germline values: CDR1 MNHEY, CDR2 SMNVEV (reference sequence). The CDR3 covers 13 residues. The CDR3 spells CVAGGWSYNEQFF. The CDR3 DNA is TGTGTAGCGGGAGGGTGGTCCTACAATGAGCAGTTCTTC.

The chain carries TRBV19 and TRBJ1-2; 7 positions match TRBD1. The ends lost 4 bases at V and 4 bases at J; junction bases unmatched: 6. From germline, CDR1 is LNHDA and CDR2 SQIVND (reference sequence). CDR3 length: 14 residues. CDR3 loop: CASSKQGLAYGYTF. The CDR3 bases are TGTGCCAGTAGTAAACAGGGGCTGGCCTATGGCTACACCTTC.

The rearrangement uses TRBV12-3 or TRBV12-4 and TRBJ2-1; D is unresolved. V was cut by 1 base and J by 9 bases, with 7 bases left in between. CDR3 length equals 12 residues. CDR3 protein: CASSLVASEQFF. The CDR3, as DNA: TGTGCCAGCAGTTTAGTGGCGTCTGAGCAGTTCTTC.

The count of this clone is one. The V call is TRBV6-1, the J call TRBJ1-1, with unresolved D. CDR3 length: 14 residues. Germline loops: CDR1 MNHNS, CDR2 SASEGT. The V gene lost 2 bases and the J gene lost 7 bases, with 14 bases spanning the gap. CDR3 residues: CASSERAFWVEAFF. The CDR3 bases are TGTGCCAGCAGTGAAAGAGCTTTTTGGGTTGAAGCTTTCTTT.

The chain combines TRBV6-5 with TRBJ1-3; 8 nucleotides agree with TRBD1. This CDR3 comprises 15 residues. With V trimmed by 6 bases and J by 4 bases, 8 bases remained unmatched. Germline V gene lookup returns CDR1 MNHEY and CDR2 SVGAGI. CDR3 bases: TGTGCCAGCAGAAGGACAGGGCTTACAGGAAACACCATATATTTT. Residues: CASRRTGLTGNTIYF.

The rearrangement joins TRBV5-1 to TRBJ1-1, with no clear D. Trimming shortened V by 0 bases and J by 6 bases, and 15 bases separated the two germline ends. The CDR3 has 15 amino acids. Per the germline V gene, CDR1 is SGHRS and CDR2 is YFSETQ. The CDR3 DNA sequence: TGCGCCAGCAGCTTGGGTCAGGCGGGTGCCGCTGAAGCTTTCTTT. Protein sequence: CASSLGQAGAAEAFF. The whole variable domain, filled in from reference TRBV5-1 and TRBJ1-1, reads KAGVTQTPRYLIKTRGQQVTLSCSPISGHRSVSWYQQTPGQGLQFLFEYFSETQRNKGNFPGRFSGRQFSNSRSEMNVSTLELGDSALYLCASSLGQAGAAEAFFGQGTRLTVV.

Here the CDR3 reads CASSPNGGENTGELFF. The CDR3 DNA is TGTGCCAGCAGCCCCAACGGCGGGGAGAACACCGGGGAGCTGTTTTTT. The chain combines TRBV7-6 with TRBJ2-2, with TRBD2 as a possible D gene (6 bases). V dropped 5 bases and J dropped 1 base, with 14 bases sitting between them. The germline V gene encodes CDR1 SGHVS and CDR2 FNYEAQ. This CDR3 is built from 16 residues.

This clone came up once. The chain employs TRBV3-1 (or the pseudogene TRBV3-2) and TRBJ2-5; TRBD2 agrees at 7 bases. Germline V gene lookup returns CDR1 LGHDT and CDR2 YNNKEL (reference sequence). The CDR3 consists of 16 residues. With 3 bases clipped from V and 5 bases from J, the junction kept 12 bases outside the gene matches. CDR3 DNA sequence: TGTGCCAGCAGCCAGAGATCTAGCGGTCGGGGGGAGACCCAGTACTTC. Translated, it gives CASSQRSSGRGETQYF.

This chain joins TRBV4-1 and TRBJ1-2; 10 bases map to TRBD1. This CDR3 region has 14 residues. CDR1 MGHRA and CDR2 YSYEKL come from the germline V gene. V dropped 5 bases and J dropped 4; count of bases not matched to a gene: 4. The CDR3 loop reads CASSETGGFYGYTF. CDR3 in DNA: TGCGCCAGCAGCGAGACAGGGGGCTTCTATGGCTACACCTTC.

The rearrangement joins TRBV7-2 to TRBJ2-1, with a weak D call TRBD2 (7 bases). Between the trimmed V and J ends, which lost 7 bases and 4 bases, there was a span of 23 bases. The CDR3 covers 17 residues. Germline V gene data show CDR1 as SGHTA and CDR2 as FQGNSA. The CDR3 DNA follows: TGTGCCAGCACCCCAGATAAGGGGGGGCTTCTTTACAATGAGCAGTTCTTC. This encodes CASTPDKGGLLYNEQFF.

The genes are TRBV5-1 and TRBJ2-2; D gene unclear. Germline CDR1 SGHRS, CDR2 YFSETQ. This CDR3 contains 15 residues. V lost 1 base, J lost 1 base, and 8 bases lay in between. For the CDR3, the DNA is TGCGCCAGCAGCTTGCCCAAACAGAACACCGGGGAGCTGTTTTTT. Amino acid sequence: CASSLPKQNTGELFF.

In DNA, the CDR3 is TGTGCCAGCAGCCTCTCTAGCGGGGGGTCCTACGAGCAGTACTTC. Its translation: CASSLSSGGSYEQYF. This rearrangement joins TRBV28 to TRBJ2-7; 11 nucleotides agree with TRBD2. Trimming at V came to 6 bases and at J to 1 base, leaving 5 bases not matched to a gene. The CDR3 totals 15 residues. Germline assignment: CDR1 MDHEN and CDR2 SYDVKM.

In this sample, this clone turned up once. V gene TRBV12-3 or TRBV12-4 combines with J gene TRBJ1-5, with D perhaps TRBD1 (5 bases). Trimming shortened V by 6 bases and J by 4 bases, and 10 bases separated the two germline ends. The CDR3 covers 13 residues. The CDR3 loop reads CASRGLLNQPQHF. The CDR3 DNA sequence: TGTGCCAGCAGGGGACTGCTTAATCAGCCCCAGCATTTT.

The V gene is TRBV19, the J gene TRBJ1-4; 8 bases are a match to TRBD1. The CDR3 has 14 amino acids. V was pared by 5 bases and J by 8 bases, with 7 bases of the junction left unmatched. CDR1 and CDR2 from the germline V gene are LNHDA and SQIVND (reference sequence). CDR3 sequence (DNA): TGTGCCAGTAGTTGGACAGGGCTTGGGGAAAAACTGTTTTTT. Protein product: CASSWTGLGEKLFF.

The chain has TRBV5-1 and TRBJ2-7, with D maybe TRBD2 (5 bases). V lost 1 base, J lost 5 bases, and 10 bases lay in between. This CDR3 has 13 residues. Germline V gene sequence: CDR1 SGHRS, CDR2 YFSETQ. The CDR3 bases are TGCGCCAGCAGCTTGCGGCTAGCCGACGAGCAGTACTTC. It specifies CASSLRLADEQYF. The entire variable domain, with the rest obtained from reference TRBV5-1 and TRBJ2-7, is as follows: KAGVTQTPRYLIKTRGQQVTLSCSPISGHRSVSWYQQTPGQGLQFLFEYFSETQRNKGNFPGRFSGRQFSNSRSEMNVSTLELGDSALYLCASSLRLADEQYFGPGTRLTVT.

The chain joins TRBV5-6 to TRBJ2-5, with TRBD1 identical over 9 bases. This CDR3 spans 13 amino acids. CDR1 is SGHDT, CDR2 YYEEEE, per germline. V lost 3 bases, J lost 4 bases, and 1 base stayed unmatched. As DNA, the CDR3 is TGTGCCAGCAGCTCGGACAGGGGAGAGACCCAGTACTTC. It yields the protein CASSSDRGETQYF.

This chain uses TRBV25-1 with TRBJ2-1; 7 nucleotides agree with TRBD1. The CDR3 contains 13 residues. J lost 6 bases, V lost 6 bases, and 5 bases had no gene match. Germline-derived CDR1 and CDR2 are MGHDK and SYGVNS. CDR3 nucleotide sequence: TGTGCCAGCAGCGCAGGGGGTCGCAATGAGCAGTTCTTC. It encodes CASSAGGRNEQFF. Variable domain in full (rest from reference TRBV25-1 and TRBJ2-1): EADIYQTPRYLVIGTGKKITLECSQTMGHDKMYWYQQDPGMELHLIHYSYGVNSTEKGDLSSESTVSRIRTEHFPLTLESARPSHTSQYLCASSAGGRNEQFFGPGTRLTVL.